The clone carrying this T cell receptor beta chain was found many times. This record comes from a study of T-cell reconstitution after alpha-beta-depleted transplantation in children. Germline CDR1 is MGHDK and CDR2 is SYGVNS. V lost 2 bases to trimming and J lost 6 bases; unmatched junction nucleotides: 7. The CDR3 spans 16 residues. TCRbeta library preparation incorporated unique molecular identifiers. TCRdb re-called the PCR reads with MiXCR, one entry per CDR3 protein. The repertoire has about 300,000 distinct CDR3 sequences, around 10% of them found once; the top ten carry just under 7.5%. Sample: PBMCs, taken before TCRalphabeta/CD19-depleted stem cell transplant. The receptor was isolated from a boy under two years old with acute myeloid leukemia, due to receive a stem cell transplant. The J gene is TRBJ2-1, the V gene TRBV25-1; TRBD1 agrees at 10 bases. The CDR3 nucleotides read TGTGCCAGCAGTGAAGTCGGGACAGGGGCCTTCAATGAGCAGTTCTTC. This translates into CASSEVGTGAFNEQFF.